The clone carrying this T cell receptor beta chain was counted between two and nine times. This entry belongs to a study of blood T cells in healthy people across ages. A second about 6 to 12 cycle PCR used barcoded and J-beta primers. TCRdb reanalysed the 5' RACE reads using MiXCR and keeps one entry per CDR3 protein. The data contain over a million distinct CDR3 sequences, around 42% of them singletons. CDR1 and CDR2 (germline): MNHEY, SMNVEV (reference sequence). After removal of 4 bases from V and 7 bases from J, the junction contained 11 bases not matched to a gene. This CDR3 region has 16 residues.

This TCR derives from a young woman in good health. V and J are TRBV27 and TRBJ2-1; 9 nucleotides line up with TRBD2. The sequenced material came from blood. In nucleotides, the CDR3 is TGTGCCAGCAGTTCCGCTGGATTGCTAGCGGGGAATGAGCAGTTCTTC. Amino acid sequence: CASSSAGLLAGNEQFF.